This T cell receptor beta chain was captured in a study of blood T cell repertoires in COVID-19. Study in general: Sources were T cells, B-cell-depleted T cells, or PBMCs; the material itself was cDNA or gDNA.

Original handling: Reference gene primer amplification gave nucleated cell count estimates. Clones were sequenced by immunoSEQ multiplex PCR, and TCRdb holds only the in-frame ones, with some missing. Clone size and the V and J calls come from that table; the DNA yielded D and trimming. The table includes a few hundred thousand clones, 88% detected once. Germline V gene lookup returns CDR1 SGHRS and CDR2 YFSETQ. V was cut by 2 bases and J by 2 bases, with 7 bases left in between. This CDR3 has 14 residues. The rearrangement uses TRBV5-1 and TRBJ2-2; D is unresolved. The sequencing input was peripheral blood. This clonotype originated in a woman in her 50s with active or convalescent COVID-19. The CDR3 is CASSLNLNTGELFF. CDR3 nucleotide sequence: TGCGCCAGCAGCTTAAATCTAAACACCGGGGAGCTGTTTTTT.